This T cell receptor beta chain derives from a study of cytomegalovirus exposure and HLA in healthy donors. CDR1 and CDR2 (germline): MNHNS, SASEGT. The CDR3 is 16 residues long. V was pared by 4 bases and J by 4 bases, with 5 bases of the junction left unmatched. The PCR ran on 60 Vbeta and 13 Jbeta primers. This table comes from immunoSEQ multiplex PCR, and its TCRdb copy is limited to in-frame clones, with some not included. This repertoire shows 120,000 or so clones, 65% to 90% found once; its top ten account for 2.1%. Comment on this clone: The antigen remains unidentified.

Notes on the study in general: Analyses of presence and absence presupposed an approximately uniform sequencing depth across donors. The study designated 150 or so TCR beta chains cytomegalovirus-associated. Both high specificity and high sensitivity reportedly marked the classifier's diagnosis of cytomegalovirus status. It was in a later analysis that TCR association rates were seen to vary by HLA locus, highest for DRB1 and lowest for HLA-C.

V and J are TRBV6-1 and TRBJ2-1; the match to TRBD2 covers 12 bases. The sequenced sample was PBMCs. The source of this sequence is a man aged 30 to 39 in good health and CMV-seronegative. The CDR3: CASSVASGGEYNEQFF. DNA of the CDR3: TGTGCCAGCAGTGTCGCTAGCGGGGGGGAGTACAATGAGCAGTTCTTC.